This record covers a single TCR beta chain. What it binds is unknown. CDR1 and CDR2 (germline): SNHLY, FYNNEI. The CDR3 runs to 15 residues. J was trimmed by 8 bases and V by 3 bases; bases with no gene match: 8. This sample is part of a study of vaccination effects on CD4 cells after COVID-19. Method: immunoSEQ multiplex PCR; TCRdb's copy keeps in-frame clones and lacks some. The data show about 22,000 clones, with over 70% seen just once and roughly two fifths held by the top ten. Sequencing in the ViraFEST assay came after antigen-specific CD4+ T cells had been expanded with viral peptide pools, which were used to stimulate PBMC. Following culture for nine to ten days, CD4+ T cells were isolated. Confirmation by PCR established that the person had SARS-CoV-2 infection between March and December 2020. Points from the study as a whole: Vaccine-induced new clones formed most post-vaccine spike-reactive clones in convalescents.

The genes are TRBV2 and TRBJ2-3, with 10 bases that match TRBD2. The TCR originated in a human donor who had a prior SARS-CoV-2 infection. This specimen consisted of CD4+ T cells from PBMCs cultured with a peptide pool, obtained before COVID-19 vaccination. The CDR3 DNA is TGTGCCAGCAGTGATCAGCGGGGGGGCTTTGGTACGCAGTATTTT. Its protein is CASSDQRGGFGTQYF.